This is a list of T cell receptor beta chains from one sample in a study of cytomegalovirus exposure and HLA in healthy donors. The protocol was immunoSEQ multiplex PCR, while the TCRdb copy is restricted to in-frame clones and leaves out a portion. This table holds hundreds of thousands of clones, more than 80% found once. Source material: PBMCs. These TCRs come from a woman between 18 and 29 years old in good health and CMV-seronegative. CDR3s include the opening cysteine and the closing phenylalanine or tryptophan. D genes are given only for firm matches. Clone size appears in some rows only: once, few, many, or a class for an expanded clone.

d_gene	abundance	v_gene	j_gene	CDR3nt	CDR3aa
TRBD1	NA	TRBV4-1	TRBJ2-7	TGCGCCAGCAGCCAAACCGGGACAGACTACGAGCAGTACTTC	CASSQTGTDYEQYF
NA	NA	TRBV5-1	TRBJ2-2	TGCGCCAGCAGCACCCCAGCGGGCAACACCGGGGAGCTGTTTTTT	CASSTPAGNTGELFF
TRBD2	NA	TRBV4-1	TRBJ2-2	TGCGCCAGCAGCCGTCCCCCTAGCGGACAATACACCGGGGAGCTGTTTTTT	CASSRPPSGQYTGELFF
NA	NA	TRBV29-1	TRBJ1-2	TGCAGCGTTCCATCCCCGGAGGATGGCTACACCTTC	CSVPSPEDGYTF
TRBD2	NA	TRBV11-2	TRBJ2-5	TGTGCCAGCAGCCTCCGCCTCGCTAGCGGGGGGGTGGGAGGAGAGACCCAGTACTTC	CASSLRLASGGVGGETQYF
NA	NA	TRBV28	TRBJ2-1	TGTGCCAGCAGTCCACAGACAGGGAGGTCGCGGAATGAGCAGTTCTTC	CASSPQTGRSRNEQFF
TRBD1	NA	TRBV18	TRBJ2-7	TGTGCCAGCTCACCACTGGGGGCAGGGGGCGGATACGAGCAGTACTTC	CASSPLGAGGGYEQYF
TRBD1	NA	TRBV29-1	TRBJ2-1	TGCAGCGTTCCTCCTATATGGGACAGGGATCACAATGAGCAGTTCTTC	CSVPPIWDRDHNEQFF
NA	NA	TRBV6-6	TRBJ1-1	TGTGCCAGCAGCCTGGGGCCCGGGGGTACTGAAGCTTTCTTT	CASSLGPGGTEAFF
TRBD1	NA	TRBV28	TRBJ2-7	TGTGCCAGCAGGACCAGGACAGGGCCTAACTACGAGCAGTACTTC	CASRTRTGPNYEQYF
TRBD1	NA	TRBV6-5	TRBJ2-5	TGTGCCAGCAGTTGGGGACAGGGGAAGGAGACCCAGTACTTC	CASSWGQGKETQYF
TRBD1	NA	TRBV11-2	TRBJ1-4	TGTGCCAGCAGCTTCGGAGGACAGGGGGGTGAAAAACTGTTTTTT	CASSFGGQGGEKLFF
TRBD2	NA	TRBV7-9	TRBJ2-7	TGTGCCAGCAGCACCAGTCTAGCGGGAGTCACCTACGAGCAGTACTTC	CASSTSLAGVTYEQYF
NA	few	TRBV30	TRBJ2-1	TGTGCCTGGTCCCCTTTCACAGATAGCTCCTACAATGAGCAGTTCTTC	CAWSPFTDSSYNEQFF
NA	NA	TRBV7-9	TRBJ2-5	TGTGCCAGCAGCGCCCCTACGGGCACATCAGGGGAGACCCAGTACTTC	CASSAPTGTSGETQYF
TRBD2	NA	TRBV29-1	TRBJ2-3	TGCAGCGTCGCCTTGCGGGGGGGTAGCACAGATACGCAGTATTTT	CSVALRGGSTDTQYF
NA	few	TRBV6-1	TRBJ1-1	TGTGCCAGCAGTGAAATTTATCGGAACACTGAAGCTTTCTTT	CASSEIYRNTEAFF
TRBD2	NA	TRBV6-6	TRBJ2-7	TGTGCCAGCAGTTACTCGGGCGGGGGCTACGAGCAGTACTTC	CASSYSGGGYEQYF
NA	NA	TRBV15	TRBJ2-5	TGTGCCACCAGCAGAGTCTCTTCGGGGGAGACCCAGTACTTC	CATSRVSSGETQYF
NA	once	TRBV6-5	TRBJ1-1	TGTGCCAGCAGTTGGGGAGATATGAACACTGAAGCTTTCTTT	CASSWGDMNTEAFF
TRBD2	once	TRBV4-1	TRBJ2-1	TGCGCCAGCAGCCAAGAACTCAGCGGGGGGGCAGGTGAGCAGTTCTTC	CASSQELSGGAGEQFF
NA	NA	TRBV4-1	TRBJ1-2	TGCGCCAGCAGCCAAGAGACAGGCTTCGGCTACACCTTC	CASSQETGFGYTF
NA	NA	TRBV7-9	TRBJ2-1	TGTGCCAGCAGCTTAACAGGGAACAATGAGCAGTTCTTC	CASSLTGNNEQFF
TRBD2	NA	TRBV4-2	TRBJ2-1	TGTGCCAGCAGCCAAGATAGCGGGAGCTACTACAATGAGCAGTTCTTC	CASSQDSGSYYNEQFF
NA	NA	TRBV29-1	TRBJ2-2	TGCAGCGTTGTTCGGGAGACCGGGGAGCTGTTTTTT	CSVVRETGELFF
TRBD2	NA	TRBV4-1	TRBJ2-1	TGCGCCAGCAGCCAGGGAGCGGGAGATTGGTCCTACAATGAGCAGTTCTTC	CASSQGAGDWSYNEQFF
TRBD2	NA	TRBV25-1	TRBJ2-7	TGTGCCAGCAGTGAGAGCGGGAGGTATTACGAGCAGTACTTC	CASSESGRYYEQYF
NA	NA	TRBV29-1	TRBJ2-3	TGCAGCGCCTACGTTAGCACAGATACGCAGTATTTT	CSAYVSTDTQYF
NA	few	TRBV15	TRBJ2-7	TGTGCCACCAGCAGCCGGGACATATCTTACGAGCAGTACTTC	CATSSRDISYEQYF
NA	once	TRBV2	TRBJ2-3	TGTGCCAGCACCCGGGTCACAGATACGCAGTATTTT	CASTRVTDTQYF
NA	NA	TRBV5-1	TRBJ2-1	TGCGCCAGCAGCTTGTCTTCGGGGACTAATGAGCAGTTCTTC	CASSLSSGTNEQFF
TRBD1	NA	TRBV6-5	TRBJ2-7	TGTGCCAGCAGCGAAACTCAGGGACAGGGGAGAGAGCAGTACTTC	CASSETQGQGREQYF
NA	NA	TRBV5-6	TRBJ2-5	TGTGCCAGCAGCTCGAGGACTACGGCCGAGACCCAGTACTTC	CASSSRTTAETQYF
TRBD2	NA	TRBV7-3	TRBJ2-7	TGTGCCAGCAGCTTAGGGGGGACTAGCTACGAGCAGTACTTC	CASSLGGTSYEQYF
TRBD2	NA	TRBV27	TRBJ2-2	TGTGCCAGCAGTTTACGGGGGGCGAACACCGGGGAGCTGTTTTTT	CASSLRGANTGELFF
NA	NA	TRBV11-2	TRBJ2-1	TGTGCCAGCAGCTTATTCAGGGGCCCTTACAATGAGCAGTTCTTC	CASSLFRGPYNEQFF
TRBD2	NA	TRBV27	TRBJ2-1	TGTGCCAGCAGTTTATGGGGTAGCGGGAAAAGTGGTGAGCAGTTCTTC	CASSLWGSGKSGEQFF
TRBD2	once	TRBV29-1	TRBJ2-3	TGCAGCGTTGGGCGGGGGGGCCCAGATACGCAGTATTTT	CSVGRGGPDTQYF